The 3 T cell receptor beta chains in this list originate from one sample, sequenced in a study of control samples from healthy donors and cancer patients. The repertoire was sequenced with immunoSEQ multiplex PCR; TCRdb's copy has only in-frame clones and lacks some. The table lists about 73,000 clones, 94% of them singletons, with 6.2% in the top ten. The source material was blood. The receptors here all came from a woman aged 40 to 55 in good health.

This clone was seen a single time. V gene TRBV11-2 combines with J gene TRBJ2-2; 12 bases map to TRBD1. V trimming: 1 base; J trimming: 6 bases; junction bases outside the gene matches: 3. The CDR3 covers 16 residues. Germline V lookup: CDR1 SGHAT, CDR2 FQNNGV. CDR3 nucleotide sequence: TGTGCCAGCAGCTTAGGGGGACAGGGGGCGTCCGGGGAGCTGTTTTTT. Residues: CASSLGGQGASGELFF.

The CDR3 region has the DNA TGTGCCAGCAGTGTCGAAGCAGATACGCAGTATTTT. Protein: CASSVEADTQYF. The chain is built from TRBV25-1 and TRBJ2-3; D gene unclear. Trimming left V 4 bases short and J 4 bases short, with 6 bases between. CDR1 and CDR2 from the germline V gene are MGHDK and SYGVNS. The length of the CDR3 is 12 residues. Full variable domain (missing parts from reference TRBV25-1 and TRBJ2-3): EADIYQTPRYLVIGTGKKITLECSQTMGHDKMYWYQQDPGMELHLIHYSYGVNSTEKGDLSSESTVSRIRTEHFPLTLESARPSHTSQYLCASSVEADTQYFGPGTRLTVL.

J is TRBJ2-3 and V is TRBV5-1; D not certain. Trimming removed 0 bases at V and 2 bases at J, with 10 bases between. Germline V lookup: CDR1 SGHRS, CDR2 YFSETQ. The CDR3 has 15 residues. Written as DNA, the CDR3 is TGCGCCAGCAGCTTGGGACTCTTTCCCACAGATACGCAGTATTTT. It yields the protein CASSLGLFPTDTQYF.